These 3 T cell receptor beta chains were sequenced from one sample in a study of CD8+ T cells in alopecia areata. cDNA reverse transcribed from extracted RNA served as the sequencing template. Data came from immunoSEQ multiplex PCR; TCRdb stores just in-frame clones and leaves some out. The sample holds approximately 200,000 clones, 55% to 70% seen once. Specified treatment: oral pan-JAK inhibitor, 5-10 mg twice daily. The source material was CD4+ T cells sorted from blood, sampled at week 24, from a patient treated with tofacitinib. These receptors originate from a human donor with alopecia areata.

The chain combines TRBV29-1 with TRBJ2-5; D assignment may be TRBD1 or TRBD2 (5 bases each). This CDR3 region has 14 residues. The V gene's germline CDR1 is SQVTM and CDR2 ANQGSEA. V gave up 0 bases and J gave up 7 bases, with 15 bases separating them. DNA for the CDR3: TGCAGCGTTGAAGAAGCCCGTCTGAGGGGGACCCAGTACTTC. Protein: CSVEEARLRGTQYF.

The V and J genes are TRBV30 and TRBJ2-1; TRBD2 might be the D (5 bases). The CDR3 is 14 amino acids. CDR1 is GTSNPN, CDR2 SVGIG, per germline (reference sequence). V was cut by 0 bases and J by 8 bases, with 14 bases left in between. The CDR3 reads CAWSVVGGTYEQFF. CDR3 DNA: TGTGCCTGGAGTGTGGTCGGAGGTACCTATGAGCAGTTCTTC.

The CDR3 nucleotides are TGTGCCACCATGCTAGCGGGAGGCCGAGATGAGCAGTTCTTC. This translates into CATMLAGGRDEQFF. The chain recombines TRBV10-3 with TRBJ2-1, with 11 bases lining up with TRBD2. With 10 bases clipped from V and 8 bases from J, the junction kept 10 bases outside the gene matches. This CDR3 region has 14 residues. Germline-derived CDR1 and CDR2 are ENHRY and SYGVKD.